This TCR beta chain appears in the sequencing data of a study of blood T cell repertoires in COVID-19. Looking at the study overall: T cells, B-cell-depleted T cells, or PBMCs provided the cDNA or gDNA that served as material.

There are 16 residues in the CDR3. Germline trimming cut 5 bases from V and 2 bases from J; bases unmatched to any gene: 11. The germline V gene encodes CDR1 SGHNT and CDR2 YYREEE (reference sequence). Participant reports of clinical history set cohort assignment. Two negative PCRs, clearance, or symptom resolution were required of recovered Cohort 3 donors. In the authors' workflow: From reference gene primer amplification, estimates of nucleated cell counts were derived. The repertoire was sequenced with immunoSEQ multiplex PCR; TCRdb's copy has only in-frame clones and lacks some. That table gives V, J and clone size, and the DNA gave D and trimming. The sample consists of around 160,000 clones, around 79% of them appearing once.

The chain is built from TRBV5-4 and TRBJ2-5; TRBD2 matches at 8 bases. The TCR sequence derives from a middle-aged man who had recovered from COVID-19. Source material: PBMCs or T cells enriched from blood (not recorded which). CDR3 residues: CASSPTISGKQETQYF. The CDR3 region has the DNA TGTGCCAGCAGTCCCACGATTAGCGGGAAGCAAGAGACCCAGTACTTC.